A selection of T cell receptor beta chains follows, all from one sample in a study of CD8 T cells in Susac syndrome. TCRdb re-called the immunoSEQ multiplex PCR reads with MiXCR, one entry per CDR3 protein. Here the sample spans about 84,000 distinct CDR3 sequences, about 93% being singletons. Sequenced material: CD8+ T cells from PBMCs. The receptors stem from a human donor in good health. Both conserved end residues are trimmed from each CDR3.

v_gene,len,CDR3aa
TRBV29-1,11,SVDGQGRYGYT
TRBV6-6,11,ASRRAGKDEQY
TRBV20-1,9,RANLNTEAF
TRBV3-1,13,ASSFFSGQGWEQY
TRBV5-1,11,ASSLGTGREQY
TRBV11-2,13,ASSLSDPPRETQY
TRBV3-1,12,ASSQVLSPIEQY
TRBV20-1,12,SASGTPGANVLT
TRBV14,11,ASSQMTNEKLF
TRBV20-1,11,SGVDGRPYGYT